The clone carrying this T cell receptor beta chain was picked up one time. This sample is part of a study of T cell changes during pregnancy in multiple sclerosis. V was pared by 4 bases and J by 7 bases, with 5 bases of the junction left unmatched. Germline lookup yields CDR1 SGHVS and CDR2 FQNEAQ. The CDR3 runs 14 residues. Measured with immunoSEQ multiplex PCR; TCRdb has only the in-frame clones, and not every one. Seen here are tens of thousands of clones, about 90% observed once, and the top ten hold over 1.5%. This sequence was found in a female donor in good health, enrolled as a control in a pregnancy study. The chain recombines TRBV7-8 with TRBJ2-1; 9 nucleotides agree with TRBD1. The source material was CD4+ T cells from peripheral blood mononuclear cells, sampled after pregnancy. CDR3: CASSSWTGVNEQFF. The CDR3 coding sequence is TGTGCCAGCAGCTCATGGACAGGGGTTAATGAGCAGTTCTTC.